What follows describes a single T cell receptor (beta chain). Its antigen is not identified. This record comes from a study of CD8 T cells in Susac syndrome. TCR beta from blood CD8+ and CD4+ T cells was sequenced. TEMRA cells were FACS-enriched, and CD8+ and CD4+ T cells were isolated negatively. V was shortened by 2 bases and J by 11 bases, with 12 bases between the two germline ends. The CDR3 sequence is 12 residues long. Points from the study as a whole: The relatively small number of individuals in the TCR sequencing and HLA analysis was acknowledged by the study.

After extraction with the RNeasy kit, roughly 0.5 to 1 ug of the RNA was reverse transcribed using random hexamers. The TCR beta CDR3 was amplified by immunoSEQ multiplex PCR across 54 Vbeta, 13 Jbeta. MiXCR, applied by TCRdb to the immunoSEQ multiplex PCR reads, yields one record per CDR3 protein. The sample has tens of thousands of distinct CDR3 sequences; 90% to 95% are singletons. This sequence joins TRBV12-3 or TRBV12-4 and TRBJ1-1, with D unclear. Sequenced sample: CD8+ T cells from PBMCs. The sequence was collected from a human donor with multiple sclerosis. The CDR3 spells CASSLSGSGAFF. The CDR3 bases are TGTGCCAGCAGTTTATCCGGGAGCGGCGCTTTCTTT.